This T cell receptor beta chain was captured in a study of cytomegalovirus exposure and HLA in healthy donors. The CDR3 is made up of 17 amino acids. Germline assignment: CDR1 SGHRS and CDR2 YFSETQ. V was clipped by 6 bases and J by 5 bases, with 26 bases between them. Both 60 Vbeta primers and 13 Jbeta primers went into the PCR. Sequencing was performed with immunoSEQ multiplex PCR; in TCRdb, only in-frame clones are kept and a portion is missing. The table shows 70,000 to 90,000 clones, with approximately 82% occurring only once. The V gene is TRBV5-1, the J gene TRBJ1-2, with D possibly being TRBD1 (6 bases). This receptor was taken from a man between 35 and 55 years old in good health and CMV-seronegative. Sequenced sample: PBMCs. The CDR3 DNA sequence: TGCGCCAGCACCTGCGATAGGGGGTCGATGACTTTGTATGGCTACACCTTC. Translating gives CASTCDRGSMTLYGYTF.